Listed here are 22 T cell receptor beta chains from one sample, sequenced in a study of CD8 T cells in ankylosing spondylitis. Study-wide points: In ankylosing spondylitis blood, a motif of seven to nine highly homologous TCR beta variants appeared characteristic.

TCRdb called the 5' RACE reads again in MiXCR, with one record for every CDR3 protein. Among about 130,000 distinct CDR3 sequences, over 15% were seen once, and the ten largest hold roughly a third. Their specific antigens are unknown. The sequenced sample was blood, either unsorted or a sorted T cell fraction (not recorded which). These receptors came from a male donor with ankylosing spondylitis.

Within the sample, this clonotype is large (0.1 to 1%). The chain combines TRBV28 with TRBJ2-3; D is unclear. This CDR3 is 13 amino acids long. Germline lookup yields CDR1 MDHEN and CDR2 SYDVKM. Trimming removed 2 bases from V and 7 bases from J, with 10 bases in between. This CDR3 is CASSLIPEHTQYF. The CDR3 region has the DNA TGTGCCAGCAGTTTAATCCCCGAACATACGCAGTATTTT.

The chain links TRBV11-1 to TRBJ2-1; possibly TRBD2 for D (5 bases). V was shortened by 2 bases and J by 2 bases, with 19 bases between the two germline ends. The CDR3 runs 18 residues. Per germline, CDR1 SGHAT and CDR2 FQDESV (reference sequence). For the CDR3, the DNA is TGTGCCAGCAGCTTATCCGTCGCGCGGGTTCCAACCTACAATGAGCAGTTCTTC. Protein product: CASSLSVARVPTYNEQFF.

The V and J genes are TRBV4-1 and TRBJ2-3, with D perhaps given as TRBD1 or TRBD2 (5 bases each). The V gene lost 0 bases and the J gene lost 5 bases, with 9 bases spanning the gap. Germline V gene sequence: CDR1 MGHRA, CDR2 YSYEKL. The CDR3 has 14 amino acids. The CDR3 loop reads CASSQDGGRDTQYF. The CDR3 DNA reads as TGCGCCAGCAGCCAAGATGGGGGTCGAGATACGCAGTATTTT.

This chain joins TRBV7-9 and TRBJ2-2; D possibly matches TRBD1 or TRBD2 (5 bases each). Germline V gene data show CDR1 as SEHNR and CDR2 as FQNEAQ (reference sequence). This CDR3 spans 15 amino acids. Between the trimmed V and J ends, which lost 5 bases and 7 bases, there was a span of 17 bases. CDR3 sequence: CASSPPARDHGELFF. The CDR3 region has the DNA TGTGCCAGCAGCCCACCAGCCCGGGACCACGGGGAGCTGTTTTTT. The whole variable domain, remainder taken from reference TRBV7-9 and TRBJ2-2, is DTGVSQNPRHKITKRGQNVTFRCDPISEHNRLYWYRQTLGQGPEFLTYFQNEAQLEKSRLLSDRFSAERPKGSFSTLEIQRTEQGDSAMYLCASSPPARDHGELFFGEGSRLTVL.

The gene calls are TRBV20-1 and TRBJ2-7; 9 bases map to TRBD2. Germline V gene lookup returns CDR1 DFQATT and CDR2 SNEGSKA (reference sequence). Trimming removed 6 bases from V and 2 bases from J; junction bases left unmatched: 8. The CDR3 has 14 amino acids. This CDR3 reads CSAKTSGYPYEQYF. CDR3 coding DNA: TGCAGTGCCAAGACTAGCGGCTACCCCTACGAGCAGTACTTC.

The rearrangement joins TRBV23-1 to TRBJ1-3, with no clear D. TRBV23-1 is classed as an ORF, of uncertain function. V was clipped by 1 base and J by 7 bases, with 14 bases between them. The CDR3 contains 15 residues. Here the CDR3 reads CASSQYLTIPNTIYF. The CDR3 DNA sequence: TGCGCCAGCAGTCAATACTTGACAATCCCCAACACCATATATTTT.

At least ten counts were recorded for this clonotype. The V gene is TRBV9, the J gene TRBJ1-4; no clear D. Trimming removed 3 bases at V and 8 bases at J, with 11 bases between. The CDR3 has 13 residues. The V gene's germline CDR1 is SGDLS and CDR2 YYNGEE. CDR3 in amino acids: CASSENDEEKLFF. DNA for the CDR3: TGTGCCAGCAGCGAGAATGACGAAGAAAAACTGTTTTTT. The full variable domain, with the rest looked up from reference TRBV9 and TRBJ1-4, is DSGVTQTPKHLITATGQRVTLRCSPRSGDLSVYWYQQSLDQGLQFLIQYYNGEERAKGNILERFSAQQFPDLHSELNLSSLELGDSALYFCASSENDEEKLFFGSGTQLSVL.

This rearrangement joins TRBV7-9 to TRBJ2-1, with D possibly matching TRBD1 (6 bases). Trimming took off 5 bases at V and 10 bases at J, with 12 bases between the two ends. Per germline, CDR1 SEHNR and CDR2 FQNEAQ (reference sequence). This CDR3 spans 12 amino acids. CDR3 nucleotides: TGTGCCAGCAGCCCCCGAAGGGGGGAGCAGTTCTTC. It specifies CASSPRRGEQFF.

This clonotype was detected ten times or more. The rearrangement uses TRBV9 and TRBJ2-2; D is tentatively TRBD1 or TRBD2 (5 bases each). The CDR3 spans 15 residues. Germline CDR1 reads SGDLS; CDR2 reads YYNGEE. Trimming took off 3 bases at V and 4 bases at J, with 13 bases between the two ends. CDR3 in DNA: TGTGCCAGCAGCGCCACTAGTAGGGGCACCGGGGAGCTGTTTTTT. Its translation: CASSATSRGTGELFF.

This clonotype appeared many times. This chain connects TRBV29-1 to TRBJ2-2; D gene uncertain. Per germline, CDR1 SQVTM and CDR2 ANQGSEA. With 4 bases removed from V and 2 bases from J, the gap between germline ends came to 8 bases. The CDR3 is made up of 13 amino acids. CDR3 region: CSVGFTNTGELFF. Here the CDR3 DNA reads TGCAGCGTTGGTTTCACAAACACCGGGGAGCTGTTTTTT.

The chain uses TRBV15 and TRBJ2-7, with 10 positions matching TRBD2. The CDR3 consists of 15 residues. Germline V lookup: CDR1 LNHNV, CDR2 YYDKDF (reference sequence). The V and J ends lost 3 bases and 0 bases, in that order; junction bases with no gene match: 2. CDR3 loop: CATSSSGRSSYEQYF. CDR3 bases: TGTGCCACCAGCAGTAGCGGGAGGAGCTCCTACGAGCAGTACTTC.

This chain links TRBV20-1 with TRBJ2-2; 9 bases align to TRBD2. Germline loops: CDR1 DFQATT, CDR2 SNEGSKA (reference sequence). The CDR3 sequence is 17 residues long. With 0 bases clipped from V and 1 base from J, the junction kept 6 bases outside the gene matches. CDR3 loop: CSAREIAGDMNTGELFF. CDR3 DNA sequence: TGCAGTGCTAGAGAGATAGCGGGAGATATGAACACCGGGGAGCTGTTTTTT.

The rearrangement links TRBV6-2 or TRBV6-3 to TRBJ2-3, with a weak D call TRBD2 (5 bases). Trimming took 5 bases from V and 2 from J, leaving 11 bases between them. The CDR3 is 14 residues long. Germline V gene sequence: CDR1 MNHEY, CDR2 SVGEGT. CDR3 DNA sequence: TGTGCCAGCAGTACGGACTGGACCACAGATACGCAGTATTTT. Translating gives CASSTDWTTDTQYF.

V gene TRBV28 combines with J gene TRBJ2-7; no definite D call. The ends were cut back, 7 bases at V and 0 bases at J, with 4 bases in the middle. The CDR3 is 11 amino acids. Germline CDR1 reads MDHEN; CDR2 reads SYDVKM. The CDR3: CASIISYEQYF. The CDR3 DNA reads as TGTGCCAGCATTATCTCCTACGAGCAGTACTTC.

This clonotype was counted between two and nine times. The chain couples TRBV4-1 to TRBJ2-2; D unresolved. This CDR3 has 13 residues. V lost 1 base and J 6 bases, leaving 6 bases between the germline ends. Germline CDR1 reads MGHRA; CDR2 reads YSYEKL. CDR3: CASSQVRSGELFF. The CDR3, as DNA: TGCGCCAGCAGCCAAGTTAGGTCCGGGGAGCTGTTTTTT.

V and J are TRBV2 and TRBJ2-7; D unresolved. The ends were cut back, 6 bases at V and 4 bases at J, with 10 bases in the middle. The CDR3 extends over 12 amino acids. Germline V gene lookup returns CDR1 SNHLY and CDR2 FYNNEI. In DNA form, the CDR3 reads TGTGCCAGCAGCCCCCGGGCTTACGAGCAGTACTTC. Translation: CASSPRAYEQYF.

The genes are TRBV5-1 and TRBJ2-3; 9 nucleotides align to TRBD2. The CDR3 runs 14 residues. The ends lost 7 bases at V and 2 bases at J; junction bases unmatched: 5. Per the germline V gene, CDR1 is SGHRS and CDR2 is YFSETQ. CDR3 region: CASGLAGTTDTQYF. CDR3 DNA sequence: TGCGCCAGCGGCCTAGCGGGGACCACAGATACGCAGTATTTT.

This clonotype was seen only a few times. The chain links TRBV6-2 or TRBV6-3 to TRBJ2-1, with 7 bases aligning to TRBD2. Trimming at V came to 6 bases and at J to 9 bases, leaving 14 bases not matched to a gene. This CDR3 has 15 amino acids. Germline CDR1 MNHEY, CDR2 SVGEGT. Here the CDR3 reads CASRPRGGAGAEQFF. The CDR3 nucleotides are TGTGCCAGCAGACCCCGGGGAGGGGCGGGAGCTGAGCAGTTCTTC.

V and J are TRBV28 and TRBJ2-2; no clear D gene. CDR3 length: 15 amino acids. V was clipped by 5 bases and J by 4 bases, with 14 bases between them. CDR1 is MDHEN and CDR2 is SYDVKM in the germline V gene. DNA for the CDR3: TGTGCCAGCAGTCCTTATGGACCAATCACCGGGGAGCTGTTTTTT. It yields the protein CASSPYGPITGELFF.

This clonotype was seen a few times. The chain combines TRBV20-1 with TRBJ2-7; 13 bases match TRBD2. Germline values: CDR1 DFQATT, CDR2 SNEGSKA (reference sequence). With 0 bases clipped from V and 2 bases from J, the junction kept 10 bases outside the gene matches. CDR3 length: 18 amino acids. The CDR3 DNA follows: TGCAGTGCTAGAGATCCCCGGACTAGCGGGAGAGACCCCTACGAGCAGTACTTC. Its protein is CSARDPRTSGRDPYEQYF.

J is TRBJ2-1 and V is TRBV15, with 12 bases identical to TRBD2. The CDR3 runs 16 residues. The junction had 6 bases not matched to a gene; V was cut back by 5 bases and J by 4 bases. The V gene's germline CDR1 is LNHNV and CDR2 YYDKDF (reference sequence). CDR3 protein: CATSGGLAGRYNEQFF. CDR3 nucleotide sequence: TGTGCCACCAGCGGAGGACTAGCGGGAAGATACAATGAGCAGTTCTTC. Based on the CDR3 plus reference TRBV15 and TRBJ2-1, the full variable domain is DAMVIQNPRYQVTQFGKPVTLSCSQTLNHNVMYWYQQKSSQAPKLLFHYYDKDFNNEADTPDNFQSRRPNTSFCFLDIRSPGLGDTAMYLCATSGGLAGRYNEQFFGPGTRLTVL.

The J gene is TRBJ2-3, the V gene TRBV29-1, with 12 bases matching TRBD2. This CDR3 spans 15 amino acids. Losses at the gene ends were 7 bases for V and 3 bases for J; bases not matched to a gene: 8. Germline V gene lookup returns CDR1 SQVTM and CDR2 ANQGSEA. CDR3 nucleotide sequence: TGCAGCGCAGCCACGACTAGCGGGAGTACAGATACGCAGTATTTT. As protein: CSAATTSGSTDTQYF.